This TCR beta chain stems from a study of regulatory T cells in long-lasting Graves disease listed by TCRdb under 2021. Background for the entire study: Newly diagnosed Graves' disease patients had taken antithyroid drugs for less than 3 months. Patients with persistent Graves' disease were compared with patients with newly diagnosed Graves' disease using TCR sequencing and RNA sequencing of peripheral blood. TCR sequencing covered approximately 13 persistent and roughly 20 newly diagnosed Graves' disease patients, around 33 samples in total. The study took place in China and was registered as a clinical trial. What the authors observed across the whole study: The authors noted that the small sample size was a limitation that may lower accuracy. Only peripheral blood was studied, because thyroid tissue, the primary lesion, was inaccessible. Preferential use of TRBV28, TRBJ1-2 and TRBJ2-5 was observed in persistent disease, whereas TRBV20-1 and TRBJ2-1 were favored in newly diagnosed disease. Lower TCR Shannon entropy and fewer highly expanded clones were observed in persistent Graves' disease patients than in newly diagnosed patients, which suggested clonal expansion. Sequencing and analysis were restricted to the TCR beta chain. Patients with persistent disease shared more public clonotypes (around 2,500) than newly diagnosed patients did (966).

Trimming at the junction amounts to 2 bases on V and 2 bases on J, and the germline ends lie 11 bases apart. The CDR3 has 15 amino acids, counting the end cysteine and phenylalanine. CDR3 DNA is the only sequence kept; it has 45 bases, read in frame from the first base. Taken from the germline V gene, the CDR1 and CDR2 loops are ENHRY and SYGVKD. The sample's time point label, in plain terms: newly diagnosed GD, antithyroid drugs for less than 3 months. For both TCR sequencing and RNA sequencing, RNA was extracted from PBMCs in TRIzol. The diagnosis of Graves' disease was made according to American Thyroid Association guidelines. Patients for the study were recruited at an endocrinology department in Xi'an, China. From each patient, around 8.3 milliliters of peripheral blood was collected into an EDTA anticoagulant tube. Ficoll Paque Plus density gradient separation was used to isolate PBMCs, and no further T cell sorting was performed. An Agilent 2100 Bioanalyzer and agarose gel were used to assess RNA quality, and a NanoDrop 2000 was used to measure RNA concentration.

This clonotype occurred many times. Its binding antigen is unknown. Base qualities are not recorded, but no much larger clone differs from it by a single base. Libraries came from multiplex PCR. These reads were obtained on an Illumina HiSeq 4000. TCR beta libraries were built with iRepertoire HTBI primers and Arm-PCR amplification of CDR3 regions. Before sequencing, the PCR products underwent gel purification. The original methods were these. Gene usage analysis of CDR3 amino acid clonotypes used the 55 to 65 TRBV and about 13 TRBJ segments found across samples. Filtered high-quality paired reads were merged into contigs using COPE and FqMerger. BLAST was used to align contigs to IMGT TRBV, TRBD and TRBJ reference genes, with CDR3 defined following IMGT. Any clonotype with a frequency above 0.1% was counted as a highly expanded clone. Shannon entropy served as the measure of repertoire diversity, while the Gini coefficient captured V-J evenness. Clonotypes shared by more than one individual were considered public. TCRdb took the public reads, trimmed them with fastp at Q25, ran MiXCR for clone calling and kept in-frame beta chains. When rows share a CDR3 protein, they turn into one entry using the most common DNA and genes. These V and J calls are TCRdb output, not the study's own analysis. The sample has 550,000 to 600,000 distinct CDR3 sequences on record, roughly 15% of them singletons. The top ten hold approximately 12% of the sample.

The sample was also reused in another study, on T cells in Graves' hyperthyroidism and ophthalmopathy. The second publication reports: A patient counted as having stable Graves' hyperthyroidism if no progression to ophthalmopathy occurred over 18 months of follow-up. Hyperthyroidism patients were newly diagnosed, with disease duration under 2 months, and aged 18 to 65 years. The study excluded patients with uncontrolled infections, other autoimmune diseases, pregnancy or lactation. Clinical symptoms, serum thyroxine and TRAb, thyroid ultrasound, and orbital computed tomography formed the basis for the diagnoses. A first-round RT-PCR of the TCR CDR3 used the HTBI primer set with the Qiagen OneStep RT-PCR kit. Blood samples also contained most of the expanded thyroid clonotypes (frequency above 0.001), which suggests that blood repertoires may reflect thyroid immune responses. A 13 V-J signature model separated ophthalmopathy from stable hyperthyroidism, with about 90% sensitivity and 81% to 83% specificity in cross-validation and 80%/75% in testing. During validation, the model predicted progression to ophthalmopathy a median of around 7 months ahead of onset, with almost 71% sensitivity and under 85% specificity. A discovery cohort of about a hundred patients, roughly 43 with Graves' ophthalmopathy and approximately 55 with stable Graves' hyperthyroidism, was used to find distinguishing TCR V-J signatures. Prospective prediction of ophthalmopathy was tested in an independent validation cohort consisting of fewer than 20 hyperthyroidism patients and approximately 16 patients who later progressed to ophthalmopathy. The 90 to 100 discovery patients were randomly divided into training and test sets at a 7:3 ratio. Thyroid tissue and blood T-cell repertoires from six or seven Graves' hyperthyroidism patients were also compared in the study. After sampling, hyperthyroidism patients received methimazole starting at 30 mg daily, and ophthalmopathy patients received high-dose intravenous methylprednisolone. Libraries were constructed in a second round of multiplex PCR, after which size selection and purification were performed. Sequencing of the libraries was done on an Illumina HiSeq2000 using paired-end 100 bp reads. SOAPnuke was used to process the raw data, removing reads that contained adapters or uncalled bases, had a mean Phred below 15, or lacked an exact match to the constant primer or identifier. COPE v1.2.5 was used to merge the high-quality paired reads, and each unique nucleotide sequence was defined as a clonotype. MiTCR v1.1 was used to align clonotypes to the IMGT TRBV, TRBD and TRBJ reference segments. Only V-J combinations with frequency above 0.0001, covering 99% to 99.2% of repertoires, were analysed. A TCS score was defined as the ratio of F50 (clonal expansion) to E x V (chaos), with BLOSUM62-based TCRdist applied between CDR3 peptides within each V-J. Welch's t-statistics and random forest reduced 514 V-J features to around 14, which were used in a naive Bayes classifier (R e1071). No statistical method was used to fix the sample size in advance, and group allocation was not hidden from the investigators. The paper describes TCR Vbeta CDR3 sequencing of 120 to 150 peripheral blood samples, made up of under 50 ophthalmopathy patients, over 70 hyperthyroidism patients and some 17 progressor patients.

The sequenced sample was peripheral blood mononuclear cells (PBMCs), obtained at new diagnosis, from a patient treated with antithyroid drugs. The source of this sequence is a man aged 18-30 years with Graves disease. Donor details come from another sample of the same person, matched by shared clones. The V and J segments used are TRBV10-3 and TRBJ2-3; no D gene can be assigned with confidence. CDR3 sequence: CAISESTLVTDTQYF. At the DNA level, the sequence is TGTGCCATCAGTGAGAGTACCTTGGTCACAGATACGCAGTATTTT.